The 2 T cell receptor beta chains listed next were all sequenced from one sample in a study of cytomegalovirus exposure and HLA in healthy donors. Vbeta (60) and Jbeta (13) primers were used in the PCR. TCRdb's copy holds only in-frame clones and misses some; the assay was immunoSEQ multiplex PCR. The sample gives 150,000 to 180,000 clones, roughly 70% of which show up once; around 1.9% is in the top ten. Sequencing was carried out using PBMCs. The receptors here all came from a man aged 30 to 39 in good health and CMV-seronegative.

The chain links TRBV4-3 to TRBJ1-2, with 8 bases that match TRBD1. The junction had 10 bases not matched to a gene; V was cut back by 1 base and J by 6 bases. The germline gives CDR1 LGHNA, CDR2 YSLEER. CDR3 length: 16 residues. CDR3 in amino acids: CASSQARTGQGDGYTF. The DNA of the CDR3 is TGCGCCAGCAGCCAAGCTAGGACAGGGCAAGGAGATGGCTACACCTTC.

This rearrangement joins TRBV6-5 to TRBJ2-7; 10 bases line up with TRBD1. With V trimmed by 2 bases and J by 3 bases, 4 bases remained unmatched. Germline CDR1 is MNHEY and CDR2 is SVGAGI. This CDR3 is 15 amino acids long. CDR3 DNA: TGTGCCAGCAGTTACAAAAGGACAGGGGGCTACGAGCAGTACTTC. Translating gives CASSYKRTGGYEQYF.